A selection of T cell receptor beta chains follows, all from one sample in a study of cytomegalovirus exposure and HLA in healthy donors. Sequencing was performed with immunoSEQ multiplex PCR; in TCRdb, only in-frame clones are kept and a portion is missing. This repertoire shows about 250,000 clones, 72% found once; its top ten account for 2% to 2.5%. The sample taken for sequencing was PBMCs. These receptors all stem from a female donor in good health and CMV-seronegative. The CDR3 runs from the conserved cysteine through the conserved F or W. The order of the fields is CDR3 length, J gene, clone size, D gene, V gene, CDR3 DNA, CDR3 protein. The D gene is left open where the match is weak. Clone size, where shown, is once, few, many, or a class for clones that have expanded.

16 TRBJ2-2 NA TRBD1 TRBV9 TGTGCCAGCAGCGGACCGGGACAGGGAAACACCGGGGAGCTGTTTTTT CASSGPGQGNTGELFF
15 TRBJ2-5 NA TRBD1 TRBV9 TGTGCCAGCAATGCAGGGGGCTATCCCCAAGAGACCCAGTACTTC CASNAGGYPQETQYF
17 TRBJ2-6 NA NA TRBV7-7 TGTGCCAGCAGCCCCACAGTACCGGGGTCTGGGGCCAACGTCCTGACTTTC CASSPTVPGSGANVLTF
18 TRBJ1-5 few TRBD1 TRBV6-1 TGTGCCAGCAGTGACCTGGACAGGGGGTGGGGTAGCAATCAGCCCCAGCATTTT CASSDLDRGWGSNQPQHF
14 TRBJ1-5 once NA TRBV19 TGTGCCAGTAGTATCGAGGGGGGGAATCAGCCCCAGCATTTT CASSIEGGNQPQHF
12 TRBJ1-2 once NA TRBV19 TGTGCCTCAAACATGGCGACATATGGCTACACCTTC CASNMATYGYTF
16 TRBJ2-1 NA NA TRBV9 TGTGCCAGCAGCGGAGGACTTCTGAGCTCCTACAATGAGCAGTTCTTC CASSGGLLSSYNEQFF
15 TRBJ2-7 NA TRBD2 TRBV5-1 TGCGCCAGCAGCTTGGGGACTAGCGAGGGAAACGAGCAGTACTTC CASSLGTSEGNEQYF
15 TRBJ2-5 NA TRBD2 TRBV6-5 TGTGCCAGCAGTTCCGAACTAGCGGGAGTAGAGACCCAGTACTTC CASSSELAGVETQYF
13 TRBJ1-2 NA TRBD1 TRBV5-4 TGTGCCAGCAGCTCGGACAGGGGCTATGGCTACACCTTC CASSSDRGYGYTF
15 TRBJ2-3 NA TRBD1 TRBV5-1 TGCGCCAGCAGCTTCGGGGACAGAGGCACAGATACGCAGTATTTT CASSFGDRGTDTQYF
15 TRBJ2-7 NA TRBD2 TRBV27 TGTGCCAGCGCCCCACTAGCGGGAGGCTCCTACGAGCAGTACTTC CASAPLAGGSYEQYF
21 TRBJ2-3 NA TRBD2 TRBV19 TGTGCCAGTAGTCTAAGCGTGGCTAGCGGTTGGGTAGACTCCAGCACAGATACGCAGTATTTT CASSLSVASGWVDSSTDTQYF
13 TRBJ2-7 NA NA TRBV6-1 TGTGCCAGCCCCTCGGACTTATCCTACGAGCAGTACTTC CASPSDLSYEQYF
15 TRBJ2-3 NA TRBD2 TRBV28 TGTGCCAGCAGTTTACTAGCGGGAGGTCCGAATACGCAGTATTTT CASSLLAGGPNTQYF
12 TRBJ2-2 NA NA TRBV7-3 TGTGCCAGCGCTGGAGACACCGGGGAGCTGTTTTTT CASAGDTGELFF
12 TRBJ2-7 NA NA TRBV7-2 TGTGCCAGCAGCGTCAGCTCCTACGAGCAGTACTTC CASSVSSYEQYF
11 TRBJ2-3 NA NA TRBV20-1 TGCAGTGCTAAAGGGGGTGGCACGCAGTATTTT CSAKGGGTQYF
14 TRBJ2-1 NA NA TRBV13 TGTGCCAGCAGCCCCCAGGAGTGGGGCCATGAGCAGTTCTTC CASSPQEWGHEQFF
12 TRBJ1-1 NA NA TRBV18 TGTGCCAGCTCACCCCAGAACACTGAAGCTTTCTTT CASSPQNTEAFF
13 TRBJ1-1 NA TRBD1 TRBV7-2 TGTGCCAGCAGCTTGCAGGGGGGAACTGAAGCTTTCTTT CASSLQGGTEAFF
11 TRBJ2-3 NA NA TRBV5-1 TGCGCCAGCAGCTTGTTAAATACGCAGTATTTT CASSLLNTQYF
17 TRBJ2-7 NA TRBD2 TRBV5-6 TGTGCCAGCAGCCTGGGACTAGCGGGAGGGCCTGGGAACGAGCAGTACTTC CASSLGLAGGPGNEQYF
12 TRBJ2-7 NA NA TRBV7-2 TGTGCCAGCAGCAACGAACTAGGTGAGCAGTACTTC CASSNELGEQYF
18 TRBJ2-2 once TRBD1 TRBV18 TGTGCCAGCTCACCAGGTACAACGACAGGGGGCTACACCGGGGAGCTGTTTTTT CASSPGTTTGGYTGELFF
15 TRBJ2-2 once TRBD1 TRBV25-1 TGTGCCAGCAGTTCGGGACAGGCGAACACCGGGGAGCTGTTTTTT CASSSGQANTGELFF
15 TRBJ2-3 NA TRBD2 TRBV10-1 TGCGCCAGCAGTGAAGGAGCGGGAAGCACAGATACGCAGTATTTT CASSEGAGSTDTQYF
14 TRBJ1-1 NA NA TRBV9 TGTGCCAGCAGCGGCGGACAGATGAACACTGAAGCTTTCTTT CASSGGQMNTEAFF
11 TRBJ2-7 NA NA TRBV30 TGTGCCTGGACGCCGGGAGACGAGCAGTACTTC CAWTPGDEQYF
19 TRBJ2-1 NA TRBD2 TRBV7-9 TGTGCCAGCAGCTCCTCGGGACTAGCGGGAGGCATTATCTACAATGAGCAGTTCTTC CASSSSGLAGGIIYNEQFF
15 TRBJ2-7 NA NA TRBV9 TGTGCCAGCAGCGTAGGTAGCGGAGGGAACTACGAGCAGTACTTC CASSVGSGGNYEQYF
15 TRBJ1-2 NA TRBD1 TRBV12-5 TGTGCTAGTGGTTTGGACAGGGGGGGGGTATATGGCTACACCTTC CASGLDRGGVYGYTF
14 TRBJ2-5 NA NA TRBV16 TGTGCCAGCAGCCAATCGCAACTAAAGGAGACCCAGTACTTC CASSQSQLKETQYF
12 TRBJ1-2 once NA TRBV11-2 TGTGCCAGCAGTCGTGCGGGCTATGGCTACACCTTC CASSRAGYGYTF
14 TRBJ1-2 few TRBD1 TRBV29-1 TGCAGCGTCCCGGGACAGGGGACCAGCTATGGCTACACCTTC CSVPGQGTSYGYTF
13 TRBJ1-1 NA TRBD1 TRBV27 TGTGCCAGCAGTGTGACAGGGCCCACTGAAGCTTTCTTT CASSVTGPTEAFF
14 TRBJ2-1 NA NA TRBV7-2 TGTGCCAGCAGCCCCACTAGAGTGGTAAATGAGCAGTTCTTC CASSPTRVVNEQFF
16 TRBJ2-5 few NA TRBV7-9 TGTTCCAGCAGATCAGACCCCAGGACAGCCCAAGAGACCCAGTACTTC CSSRSDPRTAQETQYF
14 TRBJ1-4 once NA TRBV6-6 TGTGCCAGCAGGAACAGGGCCGGCAATGAAAAACTGTTTTTT CASRNRAGNEKLFF
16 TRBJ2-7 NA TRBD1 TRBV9 TGTGCCAGCAGCGCATCATCCGGGACAGGGTCCGACGAGCAGTACTTC CASSASSGTGSDEQYF
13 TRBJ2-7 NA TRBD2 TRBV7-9 TGTGCCAGCAGTCCTAGCGGAGCTTACGAGCAGTACTTC CASSPSGAYEQYF